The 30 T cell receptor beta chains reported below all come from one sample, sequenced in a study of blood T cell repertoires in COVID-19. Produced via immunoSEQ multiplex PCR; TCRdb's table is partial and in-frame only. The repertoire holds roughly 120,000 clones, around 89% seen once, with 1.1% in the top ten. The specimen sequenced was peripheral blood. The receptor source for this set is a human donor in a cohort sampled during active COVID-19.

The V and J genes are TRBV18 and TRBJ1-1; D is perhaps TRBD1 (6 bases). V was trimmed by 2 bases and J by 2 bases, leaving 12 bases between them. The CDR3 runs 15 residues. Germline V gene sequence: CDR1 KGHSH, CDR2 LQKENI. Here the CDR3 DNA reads TGTGCCAGCTCACCATTAGCAGGGGTTAACACTGAAGCTTTCTTT. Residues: CASSPLAGVNTEAFF.

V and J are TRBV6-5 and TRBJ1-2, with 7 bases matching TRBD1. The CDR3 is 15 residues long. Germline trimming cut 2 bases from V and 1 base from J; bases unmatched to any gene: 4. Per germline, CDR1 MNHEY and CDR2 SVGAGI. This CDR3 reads CASSYRTGLNYGYTF. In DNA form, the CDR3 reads TGTGCCAGCAGTTACCGGACAGGACTTAACTATGGCTACACCTTC.

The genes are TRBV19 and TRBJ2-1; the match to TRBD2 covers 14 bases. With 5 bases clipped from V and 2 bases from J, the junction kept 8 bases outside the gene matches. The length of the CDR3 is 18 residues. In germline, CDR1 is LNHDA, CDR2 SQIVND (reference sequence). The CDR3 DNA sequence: TGTGCCAGTAGTTCAGGGACTAGCGGGAGTTTTCCCTACAATGAGCAGTTCTTC. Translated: CASSSGTSGSFPYNEQFF.

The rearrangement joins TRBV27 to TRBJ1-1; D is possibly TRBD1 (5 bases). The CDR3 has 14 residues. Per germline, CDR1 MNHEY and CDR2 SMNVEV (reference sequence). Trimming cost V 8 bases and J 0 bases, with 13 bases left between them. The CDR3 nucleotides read TGTGCCAGCGGATCAGGGTGGGTGAACACTGAAGCTTTCTTT. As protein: CASGSGWVNTEAFF.

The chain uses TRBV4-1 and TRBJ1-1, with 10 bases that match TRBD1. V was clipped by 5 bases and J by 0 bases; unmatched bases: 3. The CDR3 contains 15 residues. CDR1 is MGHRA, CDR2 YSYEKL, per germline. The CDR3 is CASSNDRGLNTEAFF. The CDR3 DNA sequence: TGCGCCAGCAGCAACGACAGGGGGCTGAACACTGAAGCTTTCTTT.

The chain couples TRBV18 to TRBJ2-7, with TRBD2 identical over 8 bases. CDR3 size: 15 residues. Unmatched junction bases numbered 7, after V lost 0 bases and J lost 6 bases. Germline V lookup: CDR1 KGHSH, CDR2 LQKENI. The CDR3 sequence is CASSPPSSGTGEQYF. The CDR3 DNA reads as TGTGCCAGCTCACCACCGAGTAGCGGGACCGGCGAGCAGTACTTC. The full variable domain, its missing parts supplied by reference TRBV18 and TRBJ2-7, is NAGVMQNPRHLVRRRGQEARLRCSPMKGHSHVYWYRQLPEEGLKFMVYLQKENIIDESGMPKERFSAEFPKEGPSILRIQQVVRGDSAAYFCASSPPSSGTGEQYFGPGTRLTVT.

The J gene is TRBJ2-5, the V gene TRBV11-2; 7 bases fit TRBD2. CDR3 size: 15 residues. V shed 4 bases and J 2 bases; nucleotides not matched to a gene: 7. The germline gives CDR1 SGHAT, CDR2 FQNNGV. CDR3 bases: TGTGCCAGCAGCTCAAAGGGGCGGGGGCAAGAGACCCAGTACTTC. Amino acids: CASSSKGRGQETQYF.

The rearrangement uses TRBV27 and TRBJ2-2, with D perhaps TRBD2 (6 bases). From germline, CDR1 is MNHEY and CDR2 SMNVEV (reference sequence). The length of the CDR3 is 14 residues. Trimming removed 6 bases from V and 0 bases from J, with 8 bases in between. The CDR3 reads CASRREANTGELFF. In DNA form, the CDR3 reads TGTGCCAGCAGGAGGGAGGCGAACACCGGGGAGCTGTTTTTT.

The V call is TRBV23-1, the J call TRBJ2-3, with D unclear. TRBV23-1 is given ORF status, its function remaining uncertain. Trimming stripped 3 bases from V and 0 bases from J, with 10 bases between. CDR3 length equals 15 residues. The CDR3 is CASSQFGISTDTQYF. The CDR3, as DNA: TGCGCCAGCAGTCAGTTCGGTATAAGCACAGATACGCAGTATTTT.

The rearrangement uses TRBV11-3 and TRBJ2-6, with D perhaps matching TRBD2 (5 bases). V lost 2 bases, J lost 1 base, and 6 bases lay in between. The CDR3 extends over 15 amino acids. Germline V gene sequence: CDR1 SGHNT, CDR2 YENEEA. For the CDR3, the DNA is TGTGCCAGCAGCTTAAGAGGGTCTGGGGCCAACGTCCTGACTTTC. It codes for CASSLRGSGANVLTF.

The CDR3 sequence is CASSRDTGATGELFF. CDR3 sequence (DNA): TGTGCCAGCAGCAGGGACACAGGGGCCACCGGGGAGCTGTTTTTT. The chain has TRBV9 and TRBJ2-2, with 7 bases aligning to TRBD1. Per the germline V gene, CDR1 is SGDLS and CDR2 is YYNGEE. Trimming removed 4 bases from V and 4 bases from J; junction bases left unmatched: 7. This CDR3 is built from 15 residues.

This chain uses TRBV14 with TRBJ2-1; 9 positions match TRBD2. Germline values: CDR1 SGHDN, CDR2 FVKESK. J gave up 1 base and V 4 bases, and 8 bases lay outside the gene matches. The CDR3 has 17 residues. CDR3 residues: CASSRGSGRGSYNEQFF. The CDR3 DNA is TGTGCCAGCAGCCGGGGTAGCGGGAGAGGGTCCTACAATGAGCAGTTCTTC.

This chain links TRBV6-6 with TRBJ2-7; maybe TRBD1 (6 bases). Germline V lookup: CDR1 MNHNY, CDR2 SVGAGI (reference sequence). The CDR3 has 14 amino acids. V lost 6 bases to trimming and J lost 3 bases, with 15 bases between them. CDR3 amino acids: CASSGRTDRYEQYF. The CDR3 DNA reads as TGTGCCAGCAGCGGCCGGACAGACCGCTACGAGCAGTACTTC.

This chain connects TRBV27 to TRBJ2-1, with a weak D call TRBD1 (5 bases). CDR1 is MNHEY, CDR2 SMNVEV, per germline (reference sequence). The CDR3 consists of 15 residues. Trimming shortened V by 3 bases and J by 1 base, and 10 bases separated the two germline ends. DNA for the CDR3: TGTGCCAGCAGTTTGGGGCTGAGTTCCTACAATGAGCAGTTCTTC. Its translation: CASSLGLSSYNEQFF.

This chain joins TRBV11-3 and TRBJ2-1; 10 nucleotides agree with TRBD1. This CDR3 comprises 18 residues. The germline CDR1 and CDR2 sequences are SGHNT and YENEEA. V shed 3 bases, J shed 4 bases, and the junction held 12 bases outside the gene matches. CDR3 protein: CASSFDDRGPRNYNEQFF. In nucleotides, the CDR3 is TGTGCCAGCAGCTTTGATGACAGGGGGCCTCGAAATTACAATGAGCAGTTCTTC.

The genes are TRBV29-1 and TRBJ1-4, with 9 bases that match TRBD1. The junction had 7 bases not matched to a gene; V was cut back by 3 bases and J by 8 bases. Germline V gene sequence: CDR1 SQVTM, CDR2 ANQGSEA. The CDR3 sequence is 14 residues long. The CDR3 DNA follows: TGCAGCGTTGAGCGGACAGGGGAAGGAGAAAAACTGTTTTTT. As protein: CSVERTGEGEKLFF.

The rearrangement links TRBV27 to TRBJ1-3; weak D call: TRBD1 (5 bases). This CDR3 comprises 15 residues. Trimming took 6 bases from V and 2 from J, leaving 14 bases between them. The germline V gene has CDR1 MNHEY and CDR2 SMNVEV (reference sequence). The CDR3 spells CASRLGGSPGNTIYF. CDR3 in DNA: TGTGCCAGCAGACTGGGGGGTAGTCCTGGAAACACCATATATTTT.

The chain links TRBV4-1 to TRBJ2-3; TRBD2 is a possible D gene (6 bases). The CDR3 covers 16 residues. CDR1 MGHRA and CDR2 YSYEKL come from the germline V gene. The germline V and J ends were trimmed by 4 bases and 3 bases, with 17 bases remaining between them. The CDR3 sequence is CASSRSGLGGTDTQYF. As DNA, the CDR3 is TGCGCCAGCAGCCGGTCAGGTTTGGGGGGTACAGATACGCAGTATTTT.

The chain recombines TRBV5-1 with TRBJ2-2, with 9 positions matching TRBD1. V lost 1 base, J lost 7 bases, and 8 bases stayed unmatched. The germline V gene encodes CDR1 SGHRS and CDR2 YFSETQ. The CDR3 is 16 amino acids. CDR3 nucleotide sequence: TGCGCCAGCAGCTTGCAACCGGGACAGGGTGTCGGGGAGCTGTTTTTT. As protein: CASSLQPGQGVGELFF.

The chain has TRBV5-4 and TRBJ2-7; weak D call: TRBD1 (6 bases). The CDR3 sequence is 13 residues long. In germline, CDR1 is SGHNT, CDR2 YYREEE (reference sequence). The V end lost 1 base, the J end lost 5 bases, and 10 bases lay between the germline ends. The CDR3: CASSLTGRHEQYF. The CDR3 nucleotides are TGTGCCAGCAGCTTGACAGGGCGGCACGAGCAGTACTTC.

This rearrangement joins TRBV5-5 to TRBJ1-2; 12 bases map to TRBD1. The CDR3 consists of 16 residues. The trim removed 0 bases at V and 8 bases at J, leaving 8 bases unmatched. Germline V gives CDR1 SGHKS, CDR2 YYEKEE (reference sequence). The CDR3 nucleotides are TGTGCCAGCAGCTTGGCCGGGACAGGGGGCGGAAGGGGCTACACCTTC. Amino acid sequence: CASSLAGTGGGRGYTF.

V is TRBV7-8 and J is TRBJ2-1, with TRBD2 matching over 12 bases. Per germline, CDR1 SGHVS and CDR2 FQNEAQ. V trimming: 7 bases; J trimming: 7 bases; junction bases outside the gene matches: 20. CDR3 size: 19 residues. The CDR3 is CASTIPQGLPSGRGNEQFF. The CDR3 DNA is TGTGCCAGCACCATACCACAGGGCCTCCCTAGCGGGAGGGGGAATGAGCAGTTCTTC.

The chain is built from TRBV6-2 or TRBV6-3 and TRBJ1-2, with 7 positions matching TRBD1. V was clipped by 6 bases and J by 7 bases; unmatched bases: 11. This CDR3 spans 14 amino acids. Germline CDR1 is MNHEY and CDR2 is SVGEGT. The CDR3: CASSGPGGSRGYTF. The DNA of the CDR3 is TGTGCCAGCAGCGGACCAGGGGGATCTCGTGGCTACACCTTC.

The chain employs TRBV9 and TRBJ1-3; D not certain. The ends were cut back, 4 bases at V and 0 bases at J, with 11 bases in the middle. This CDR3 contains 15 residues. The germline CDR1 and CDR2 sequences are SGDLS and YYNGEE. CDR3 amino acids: CASSTDRGSGNTIYF. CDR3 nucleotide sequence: TGTGCCAGCAGCACTGACCGAGGCTCTGGAAACACCATATATTTT.

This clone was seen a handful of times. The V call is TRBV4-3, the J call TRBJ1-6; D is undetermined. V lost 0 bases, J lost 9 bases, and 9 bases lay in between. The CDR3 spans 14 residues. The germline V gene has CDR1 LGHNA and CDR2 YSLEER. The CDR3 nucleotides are TGCGCCAGCAGCCAAGAGGCCTCTCGTTCACCCCTCCACTTT. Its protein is CASSQEASRSPLHF.

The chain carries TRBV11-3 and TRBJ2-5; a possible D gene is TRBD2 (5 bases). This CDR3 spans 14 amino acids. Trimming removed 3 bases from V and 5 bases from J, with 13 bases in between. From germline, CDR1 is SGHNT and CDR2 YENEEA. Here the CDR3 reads CASSLRASGETQYF. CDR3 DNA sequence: TGTGCCAGCAGCTTGAGGGCCTCCGGCGAGACCCAGTACTTC.

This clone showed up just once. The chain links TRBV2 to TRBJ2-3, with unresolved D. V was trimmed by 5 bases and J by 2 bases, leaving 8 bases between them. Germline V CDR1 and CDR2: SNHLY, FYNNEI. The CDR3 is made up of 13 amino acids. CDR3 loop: CASSSRLTDTQYF. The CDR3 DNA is TGTGCCAGCAGTTCTAGACTCACAGATACGCAGTATTTT.

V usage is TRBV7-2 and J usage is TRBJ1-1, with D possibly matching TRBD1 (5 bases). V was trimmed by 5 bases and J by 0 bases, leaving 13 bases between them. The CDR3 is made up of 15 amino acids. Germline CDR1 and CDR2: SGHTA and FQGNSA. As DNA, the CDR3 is TGTGCCAGCAGCAAGGGGCGCCTGATGAACACTGAAGCTTTCTTT. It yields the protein CASSKGRLMNTEAFF.

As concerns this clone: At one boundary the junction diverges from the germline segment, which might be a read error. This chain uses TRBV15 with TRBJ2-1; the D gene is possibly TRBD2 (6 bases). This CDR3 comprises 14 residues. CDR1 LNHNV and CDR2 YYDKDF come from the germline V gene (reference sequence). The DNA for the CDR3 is TGTGCCACCGGCAGAGCGGGCTCCTACAATGAGCAGTTCTTC. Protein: CATGRAGSYNEQFF.

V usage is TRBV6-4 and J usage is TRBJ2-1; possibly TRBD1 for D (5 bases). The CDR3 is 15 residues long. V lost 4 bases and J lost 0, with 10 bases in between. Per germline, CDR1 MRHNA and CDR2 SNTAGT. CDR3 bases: TGTGCCAGCAGTGCCAGGGCCGACTCCTACAATGAGCAGTTCTTC. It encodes CASSARADSYNEQFF.